These 16 T cell receptor beta chains were all obtained from the same sample, sequenced in a study of blood T cell repertoires in COVID-19. Produced via immunoSEQ multiplex PCR; TCRdb's table is partial and in-frame only. The table shows roughly 350,000 clones, with around 87% occurring only once. The specimen sequenced was peripheral blood. The receptors here all came from a woman in her fifties or sixties with COVID-19, enrolled during active disease.

J is TRBJ2-5 and V is TRBV14; TRBD2 matches at 10 bases. CDR3 size: 17 residues. V lost 3 bases and J lost 0; bases outside the gene matches: 7. Germline V gives CDR1 SGHDN, CDR2 FVKESK. For the CDR3, the DNA is TGTGCCAGCAGCCACGGACTAGCGGCCCTTTACCAAGAGACCCAGTACTTC. Protein product: CASSHGLAALYQETQYF.

The V call is TRBV18, the J call TRBJ1-2, with D perhaps TRBD1 (5 bases). Germline CDR1 KGHSH, CDR2 LQKENI. The CDR3 contains 17 residues. V was cut by 3 bases and J by 0 bases, with 17 bases left in between. The CDR3 here is CASSPQGTPGTNYGYTF. In DNA form, the CDR3 reads TGTGCCAGCTCACCCCAGGGAACCCCCGGTACTAACTATGGCTACACCTTC.

The rearrangement joins TRBV4-2 to TRBJ2-3, with 12 positions matching TRBD2. V was clipped by 1 base and J by 2 bases; unmatched bases: 1. CDR3 length: 16 amino acids. In germline, CDR1 is LGHNA, CDR2 YNFKEQ. The CDR3 nucleotides are TGTGCCAGCAGCCAAGGACTAGCGGGAGACACAGATACGCAGTATTTT. Protein sequence: CASSQGLAGDTDTQYF.

This chain joins TRBV19 and TRBJ2-1; 7 bases are a match to TRBD1. Germline values: CDR1 LNHDA, CDR2 SQIVND (reference sequence). This CDR3 has 15 amino acids. Germline trimming cut 5 bases from V and 1 base from J; bases unmatched to any gene: 5. The CDR3 protein is CASSSWDSSYNEQFF. For the CDR3, the DNA is TGTGCCAGTAGTTCTTGGGACAGTTCCTACAATGAGCAGTTCTTC.

The genes are TRBV11-3 and TRBJ1-1; TRBD1 matches 9 bases. With V trimmed by 6 bases and J by 3 bases, 8 bases remained unmatched. There are 15 residues in the CDR3. Per the germline V gene, CDR1 is SGHNT and CDR2 is YENEEA. CDR3 sequence (DNA): TGTGCCAGCAGACCGGGACAGGGTATCGACACTGAAGCTTTCTTT. This gives the protein CASRPGQGIDTEAFF.

This chain connects TRBV9 to TRBJ2-4; maybe TRBD2 (6 bases). Germline V gives CDR1 SGDLS, CDR2 YYNGEE. Trimming removed 0 bases from V and 4 bases from J, with 11 bases in between. This CDR3 has 15 residues. CDR3 in amino acids: CASSVEASAKNIQYF. CDR3 coding DNA: TGTGCCAGCAGCGTAGAGGCTAGCGCGAAAAACATTCAGTACTTC. The full variable domain, in which reference TRBV9 and TRBJ2-4 provide the parts outside the CDR3, is DSGVTQTPKHLITATGQRVTLRCSPRSGDLSVYWYQQSLDQGLQFLIQYYNGEERAKGNILERFSAQQFPDLHSELNLSSLELGDSALYFCASSVEASAKNIQYFGAGTRLSVL.

The J gene is TRBJ2-1, the V gene TRBV7-6, with D perhaps matching TRBD2 (6 bases). The CDR3 length is 15 residues. The V gene lost 3 bases and the J gene lost 8 bases, with 17 bases spanning the gap. Germline V CDR1 and CDR2: SGHVS, FNYEAQ. The CDR3 DNA reads as TGTGCCAGCAGCTTTGGGGGAGGCCAGGTCGATGAGCAGTTCTTC. Amino acids: CASSFGGGQVDEQFF.

The chain combines TRBV5-1 with TRBJ1-2, with 9 positions matching TRBD1. Trimming took 4 bases from V and 6 from J; bases not matched to a gene: 13. Germline CDR1 is SGHRS and CDR2 is YFSETQ. The length of the CDR3 is 16 residues. The CDR3 nucleotides are TGCGCCAGCAGCCAGCAATGGGGACAGGGCAAGGATGGCTACACCTTC. The encoded protein is CASSQQWGQGKDGYTF.

This clone was detected a few times. The chain recombines TRBV19 with TRBJ1-2; TRBD1 is a possible D gene (5 bases). The germline V and J ends were trimmed by 6 bases and 0 bases, with 17 bases remaining between them. There are 16 residues in the CDR3. Germline V gene data show CDR1 as LNHDA and CDR2 as SQIVND (reference sequence). In nucleotides, the CDR3 is TGTGCCAGTAGACCCGAACACAGGTCGACTAACTATGGCTACACCTTC. Translated, it gives CASRPEHRSTNYGYTF.

The rearrangement links TRBV7-8 to TRBJ1-5, with D possibly matching TRBD1 (5 bases). Germline V gives CDR1 SGHVS, CDR2 FQNEAQ. V dropped 1 base and J dropped 0 bases, with 19 bases sitting between them. CDR3 length: 19 amino acids. The CDR3 spells CASSLVGRANLYSNQPQHF. CDR3 DNA: TGTGCCAGCAGCTTAGTCGGCAGGGCTAACCTTTATAGCAATCAGCCCCAGCATTTT.

This chain uses TRBV5-1 with TRBJ2-5; 10 bases map to TRBD2. Per germline, CDR1 SGHRS and CDR2 YFSETQ. J was trimmed by 6 bases and V by 0 bases; bases with no gene match: 5. CDR3 size: 15 residues. CDR3 in DNA: TGCGCCAGCAGCTTGGAAGCGGGAGGGCCGAAGACCCAGTACTTC. It encodes CASSLEAGGPKTQYF.

With respect to this clone: Other DNA sequences in this sample translate to the same CDR3. The J gene is TRBJ2-1, the V gene TRBV7-2, with TRBD2 identical over 11 bases. CDR1 and CDR2 (germline): SGHTA, FQGNSA. The CDR3 contains 15 residues. V was clipped by 4 bases and J by 4 bases; unmatched bases: 3. CDR3 sequence reads: CASSSTSGSYNEQFF. The CDR3 region has the DNA TGTGCCAGCAGCTCCACTAGCGGGAGTTACAATGAGCAGTTCTTC.

The rearrangement joins TRBV7-2 to TRBJ2-2, with D perhaps TRBD1 (6 bases). The CDR3 covers 16 residues. Germline V gene sequence: CDR1 SGHTA, CDR2 FQGNSA. Deletions cut 4 bases from V and 6 bases from J, with 18 bases between. CDR3: CASSYLRTVNSGELFF. The CDR3 nucleotides are TGTGCCAGCAGCTATCTCCGGACAGTCAATTCCGGGGAGCTGTTTTTT.

This clone appeared once. V gene TRBV29-1 combines with J gene TRBJ2-5, with 8 bases matching TRBD1. This CDR3 has 12 residues. V lost 8 bases, J lost 4 bases, and 6 bases stayed unmatched. In germline, CDR1 is SQVTM, CDR2 ANQGSEA. The CDR3 bases are TGCAGCTCAGGACAGGGTATAGAGACCCAGTACTTC. Translated: CSSGQGIETQYF.

This chain joins TRBV7-9 and TRBJ2-1; 10 bases line up with TRBD2. The V and J ends lost 5 bases and 4 bases, in that order; junction bases with no gene match: 8. This CDR3 contains 16 residues. CDR1 and CDR2 from the germline V gene are SEHNR and FQNEAQ (reference sequence). The CDR3 loop is CASSRSSGSRYNEQFF. The CDR3 DNA sequence: TGTGCCAGCAGCCGATCTAGCGGGAGTCGGTACAATGAGCAGTTCTTC.

This chain uses TRBV19 with TRBJ1-5; D unclear. This CDR3 spans 14 amino acids. Germline CDR1 is LNHDA and CDR2 is SQIVND (reference sequence). The V gene lost 7 bases and the J gene lost 4 bases, with 14 bases spanning the gap. CDR3 sequence: CASKFSERNQPQHF. As DNA, the CDR3 is TGTGCCAGTAAGTTCTCCGAGAGAAATCAGCCCCAGCATTTT. Together with reference TRBV19 and TRBJ1-5, the CDR3 gives the full variable domain: DGGITQSPKYLFRKEGQNVTLSCEQNLNHDAMYWYRQDPGQGLRLIYYSQIVNDFQKGDIAEGYSVSREKKESFPLTVTSAQKNPTAFYLCASKFSERNQPQHFGDGTRLSIL.